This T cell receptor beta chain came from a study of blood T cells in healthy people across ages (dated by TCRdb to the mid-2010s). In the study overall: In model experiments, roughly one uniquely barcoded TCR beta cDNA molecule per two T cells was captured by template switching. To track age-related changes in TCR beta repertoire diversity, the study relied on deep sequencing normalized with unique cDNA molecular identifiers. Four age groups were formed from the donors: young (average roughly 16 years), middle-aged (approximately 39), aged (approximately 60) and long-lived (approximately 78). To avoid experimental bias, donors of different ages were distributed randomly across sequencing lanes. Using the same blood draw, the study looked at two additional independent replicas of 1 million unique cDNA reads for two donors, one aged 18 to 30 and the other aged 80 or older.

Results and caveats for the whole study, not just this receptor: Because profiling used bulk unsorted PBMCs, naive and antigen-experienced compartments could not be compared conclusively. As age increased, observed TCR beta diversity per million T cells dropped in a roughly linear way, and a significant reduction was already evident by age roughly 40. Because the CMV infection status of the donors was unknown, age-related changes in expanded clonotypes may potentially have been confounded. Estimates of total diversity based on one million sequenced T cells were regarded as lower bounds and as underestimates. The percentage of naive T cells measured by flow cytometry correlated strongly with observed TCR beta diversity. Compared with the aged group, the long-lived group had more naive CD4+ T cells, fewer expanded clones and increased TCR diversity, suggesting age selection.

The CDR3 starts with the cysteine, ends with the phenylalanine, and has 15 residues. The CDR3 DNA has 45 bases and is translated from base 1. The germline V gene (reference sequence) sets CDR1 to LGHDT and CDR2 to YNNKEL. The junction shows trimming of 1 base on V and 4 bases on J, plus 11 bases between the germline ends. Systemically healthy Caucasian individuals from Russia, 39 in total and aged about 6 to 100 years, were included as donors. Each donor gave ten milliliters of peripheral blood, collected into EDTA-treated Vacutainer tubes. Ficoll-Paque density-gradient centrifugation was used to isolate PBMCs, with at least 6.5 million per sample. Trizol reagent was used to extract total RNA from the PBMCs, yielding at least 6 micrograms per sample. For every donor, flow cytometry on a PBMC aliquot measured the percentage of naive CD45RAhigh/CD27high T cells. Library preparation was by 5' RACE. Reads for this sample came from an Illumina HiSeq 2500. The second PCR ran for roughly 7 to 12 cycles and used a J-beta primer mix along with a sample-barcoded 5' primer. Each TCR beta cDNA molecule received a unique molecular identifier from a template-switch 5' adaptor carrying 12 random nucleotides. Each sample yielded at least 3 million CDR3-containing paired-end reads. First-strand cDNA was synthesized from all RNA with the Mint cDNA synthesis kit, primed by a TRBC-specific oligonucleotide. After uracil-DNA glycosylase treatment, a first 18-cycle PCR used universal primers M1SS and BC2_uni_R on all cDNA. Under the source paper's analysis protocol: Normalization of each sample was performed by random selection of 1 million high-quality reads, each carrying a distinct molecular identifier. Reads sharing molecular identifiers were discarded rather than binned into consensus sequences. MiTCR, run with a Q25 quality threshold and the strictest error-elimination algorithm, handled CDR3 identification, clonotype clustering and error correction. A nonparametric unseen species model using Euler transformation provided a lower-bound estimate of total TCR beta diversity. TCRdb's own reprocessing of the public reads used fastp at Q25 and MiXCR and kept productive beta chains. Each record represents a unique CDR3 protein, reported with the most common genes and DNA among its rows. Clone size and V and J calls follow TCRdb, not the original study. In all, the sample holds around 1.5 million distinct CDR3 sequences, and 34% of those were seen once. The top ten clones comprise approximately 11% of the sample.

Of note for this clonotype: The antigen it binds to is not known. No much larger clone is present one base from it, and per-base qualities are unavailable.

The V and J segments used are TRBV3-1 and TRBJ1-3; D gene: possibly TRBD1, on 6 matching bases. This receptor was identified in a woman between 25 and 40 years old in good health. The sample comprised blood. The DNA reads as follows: TGTGCCAGCAGCCAAGGATGGGGGGCAGGAAACACCATATATTTT. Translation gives CASSQGWGAGNTIYF.